Below, 28 T cell receptor beta chains from the same sample are listed, as sequenced in a study of identifying expanded T cells in peripheral blood. This table comes from immunoSEQ multiplex PCR, and its TCRdb copy is limited to in-frame clones, with some not included. The sample comprises 100,000 to 150,000 clones, about 88% of which are singletons, and less than 10% rests with the top ten. Sequencing used blood. These receptors all stem from a person aged 18 to 70 in good health.

This clone was detected only a few times. The CDR3 DNA sequence: TGTGCCAGCAGCTTAGGGACAGAAAAGAACACTGAAGCTTTCTTT. Translating gives CASSLGTEKNTEAFF. The chain employs TRBV7-9 and TRBJ1-1; TRBD1 might be the D (6 bases). With 1 base removed from V and 1 base from J, the gap between germline ends came to 10 bases. The CDR3 extends over 15 amino acids. Germline CDR1 and CDR2: SEHNR and FQNEAQ (reference sequence).

This sequence joins TRBV29-1 and TRBJ2-1; D ambiguous. V was shortened by 5 bases and J by 0 bases, with 14 bases between the two germline ends. The germline V gene encodes CDR1 SQVTM and CDR2 ANQGSEA. This CDR3 is built from 15 residues. The CDR3 DNA sequence: TGCAGCGTTTCCCGGCGGCCGAGCTCCTACAATGAGCAGTTCTTC. This sequence encodes CSVSRRPSSYNEQFF.

The chain has TRBV5-1 and TRBJ1-2; TRBD1 is a possible D gene (5 bases). V lost 0 bases, J lost 7 bases, and 22 bases lay in between. Germline assignment: CDR1 SGHRS and CDR2 YFSETQ. The CDR3 has 17 residues. The CDR3, as DNA: TGCGCCAGCAGCTTGGATTGGCGGGGGTTGACAAGCGGTGGCTACACCTTC. Translating it yields CASSLDWRGLTSGGYTF.

The CDR3 sequence is CASSLEILTGLPQHF. Written as DNA, the CDR3 is TGTGCCAGCAGCTTGGAGATCCTGACAGGGCTGCCCCAGCATTTT. The J gene is TRBJ1-5, the V gene TRBV5-5; 7 bases match TRBD1. The CDR3 loop spans 15 amino acids. The J segment lost 9 bases and the V segment lost 0 bases, leaving 9 bases of the junction unmatched. Germline V gives CDR1 SGHKS, CDR2 YYEKEE (reference sequence).

V is TRBV10-1 and J is TRBJ2-1; TRBD2 agrees at 8 bases. Trimming at V came to 8 bases and at J to 8 bases, leaving 11 bases not matched to a gene. There are 14 residues in the CDR3. CDR1 is WNHNN and CDR2 is SYGVQD in the germline V gene (reference sequence). CDR3: CASGPGLGLDEQFF. The DNA of the CDR3 is TGCGCCAGCGGCCCGGGACTAGGTTTGGATGAGCAGTTCTTC.

The V call is TRBV4-3, the J call TRBJ2-6, with D possibly being TRBD1 (6 bases). The CDR3 covers 17 residues. Trimming left V 2 bases short and J 4 bases short, with 15 bases between. Germline CDR1 reads LGHNA; CDR2 reads YSLEER. CDR3: CASSQTPTGTGANVLTF. The CDR3 nucleotides read TGCGCCAGCAGCCAAACCCCCACAGGGACCGGGGCCAACGTCCTGACTTTC.

The rearrangement uses TRBV6-6 and TRBJ1-1; no definite D call. CDR3 size: 16 residues. The germline gives CDR1 MNHNY, CDR2 SVGAGI (reference sequence). The V end was cut by 5 bases, the J end by 0 bases, with 16 bases between. The CDR3 bases are TGTGCCAGCAGTAGCCCTCGTTCCGCACTGAACACTGAAGCTTTCTTT. Translation gives CASSSPRSALNTEAFF.

V and J are TRBV7-3 and TRBJ1-3; possibly TRBD1 for D (5 bases). The germline V gene has CDR1 SGHTA and CDR2 FQGTGA. Trimming removed 4 bases at V and 0 bases at J, with 10 bases between. CDR3 length equals 15 residues. The chain's CDR3 is CASSSDGHSGNTIYF. The CDR3 nucleotides are TGTGCCAGCAGCTCAGACGGACACTCTGGAAACACCATATATTTT.

V is TRBV6-5 and J is TRBJ2-5; the D is unclear. V lost 0 bases to trimming and J lost 5 bases, with 10 bases between them. This CDR3 is 14 amino acids long. CDR1 and CDR2 (germline): MNHEY, SVGAGI. This chain's CDR3 is CASSYSGTAETQYF. The CDR3 nucleotides read TGTGCCAGCAGTTACTCGGGAACAGCGGAGACCCAGTACTTC.

This chain connects TRBV28 to TRBJ2-7; no firm D call. The CDR3 runs 14 residues. CDR1 and CDR2 from the germline V gene are MDHEN and SYDVKM. V was shortened by 2 bases and J by 1 base, with 9 bases between the two germline ends. CDR3: CASSLSYSSYEQYF. The CDR3 DNA is TGTGCCAGCAGTTTAAGTTACAGTTCCTACGAGCAGTACTTC.

CDR3 amino acids: CASSLGGTGANVLTF. CDR3 coding DNA: TGTGCCAGCAGCTTGGGGGGTACTGGGGCCAACGTCCTGACTTTC. The chain employs TRBV11-3 and TRBJ2-6, with TRBD2 as a possible D gene (6 bases). V lost 3 bases and J lost 2, with 8 bases in between. CDR3 length: 15 amino acids. Germline V gives CDR1 SGHNT, CDR2 YENEEA.

This chain connects TRBV9 to TRBJ2-4, with 8 nucleotides matching TRBD2. The junction had 10 bases not matched to a gene; V was cut back by 0 bases and J by 8 bases. CDR3 size: 16 residues. Germline CDR1 is SGDLS and CDR2 is YYNGEE. CDR3 sequence reads: CASSVASGGQGYIQYF. The DNA for the CDR3 is TGTGCCAGCAGCGTAGCGAGCGGGGGCCAGGGGTACATTCAGTACTTC.

The chain has TRBV13 and TRBJ2-6; 14 bases map to TRBD2. V was clipped by 5 bases and J by 4 bases; unmatched bases: 10. Germline loops: CDR1 PRHDT, CDR2 FYEKMQ (reference sequence). The CDR3 is 19 amino acids. DNA of the CDR3: TGTGCCAGCAGCCCCCGAGGACTAGCGGGAGGTTCAGGGGCCAACGTCCTGACTTTC. Amino acid sequence: CASSPRGLAGGSGANVLTF. The variable domain in full, with the rest retrieved from reference TRBV13 and TRBJ2-6, is AAGVIQSPRHLIKEKRETATLKCYPIPRHDTVYWYQQGPGQDPQFLISFYEKMQSDKGSIPDRFSAQQFSDYHSELNMSSLELGDSALYFCASSPRGLAGGSGANVLTFGAGSRLTVL.

The gene calls are TRBV15 and TRBJ2-1, with D maybe TRBD2 (6 bases). CDR3 length: 14 amino acids. Germline CDR1 is LNHNV and CDR2 is YYDKDF (reference sequence). V gave up 0 bases and J gave up 12 bases, with 15 bases separating them. DNA of the CDR3: TGTGCCACCAGCAGAGATCGTTCAGGGAGGAGGCAGTTCTTC. Its protein is CATSRDRSGRRQFF.

The V gene is TRBV9, the J gene TRBJ1-6; D gene unclear. The length of the CDR3 is 14 residues. The germline CDR1 and CDR2 sequences are SGDLS and YYNGEE. V was pared by 6 bases and J by 0 bases, with 7 bases between. CDR3 residues: CASTPDSYNSPLHF. CDR3 bases: TGTGCCAGCACTCCGGACTCCTATAATTCACCCCTCCACTTT.

Remarks on this clone: This CDR3 is also generated by other DNA sequences in the sample. The chain is built from TRBV19 and TRBJ2-3; D unclear. This CDR3 is built from 15 residues. Germline CDR1 is LNHDA and CDR2 is SQIVND (reference sequence). V was pared by 2 bases and J by 1 base, with 10 bases between. In DNA, the CDR3 is TGTGCCAGTAGTATACCAGGTCTGGGCACAGATACGCAGTATTTT. Amino acids: CASSIPGLGTDTQYF.

The table lists this clone with a few counts. The chain recombines TRBV27 with TRBJ2-2; the match to TRBD1 covers 7 bases. Trimming at V came to 7 bases and at J to 8 bases, leaving 10 bases not matched to a gene. This CDR3 contains 14 residues. Germline assignment: CDR1 MNHEY and CDR2 SMNVEV (reference sequence). CDR3 region: CASNSYRGTGELFF. Here the CDR3 DNA reads TGTGCCAGCAACTCATACAGGGGAACGGGGGAGCTGTTTTTT.

The rearrangement joins TRBV29-1 to TRBJ1-1; possibly TRBD1 for D (6 bases). The germline CDR1 and CDR2 sequences are SQVTM and ANQGSEA. With 2 bases removed from V and 10 bases from J, the gap between germline ends came to 17 bases. The CDR3 is 13 amino acids. CDR3 protein: CSVEPQGGRGAFF. In DNA, the CDR3 is TGCAGCGTTGAACCGCAGGGAGGCAGGGGAGCTTTCTTT.

The sample holds one count of this clone. This rearrangement joins TRBV15 to TRBJ2-1; 7 bases match TRBD1. Per germline, CDR1 LNHNV and CDR2 YYDKDF (reference sequence). V was pared by 0 bases and J by 4 bases, with 0 bases of the junction left unmatched. This CDR3 region has 14 residues. The CDR3 sequence is CATSREQGYNEQFF. CDR3 bases: TGTGCCACCAGCAGAGAACAGGGGTACAATGAGCAGTTCTTC.

The chain has TRBV27 and TRBJ1-2; D call uncertain. V lost 4 bases and J 2 bases, leaving 5 bases between the germline ends. The CDR3 runs 12 residues. Germline V CDR1 and CDR2: MNHEY, SMNVEV (reference sequence). The CDR3 loop reads CASSSKNYGYTF. The CDR3 nucleotides are TGTGCCAGCAGTTCAAAGAACTATGGCTACACCTTC.

As regards this clone: A junction end diverges from the germline sequence, so it may reflect a read error. The rearrangement uses TRBV6-1 and TRBJ2-4, with D perhaps TRBD1 (6 bases). Germline-derived CDR1 and CDR2 are MNHNS and SASEGT. The CDR3 extends over 13 amino acids. The CDR3 is CASRRQATNIQYF. As DNA, the CDR3 is TGTGCCAGCAGAAGACAGGCCACAAACATTCAGTACTTC.

In its sample, this clone was seen once. The genes are TRBV12-5 and TRBJ2-1; 10 bases fit TRBD2. CDR3 length: 15 amino acids. In germline, CDR1 is LGHNT, CDR2 FRNRAP. The V segment lost 1 base and the J segment 6 bases; nucleotides outside the gene matches: 3. For the CDR3, the DNA is TGTGCTAGTGGTTTGGGCCTAGCGGGAGTCAATGAGCAGTTCTTC. Residues: CASGLGLAGVNEQFF.

This clone was seen a single time. V and J are TRBV25-1 and TRBJ2-5; D is perhaps TRBD1 or TRBD2 (7 bases each). The V gene's germline CDR1 is MGHDK and CDR2 SYGVNS. This CDR3 comprises 16 residues. With 7 bases removed from V and 5 bases from J, the gap between germline ends came to 23 bases. The CDR3 reads CASTQGGGAWLETQYF. DNA for the CDR3: TGTGCCAGCACCCAGGGGGGGGGCGCATGGTTGGAGACCCAGTACTTC.

The chain is built from TRBV7-9 and TRBJ2-5, with a tentative D call TRBD2 (7 bases). The length of the CDR3 is 15 residues. The V end lost 6 bases, the J end lost 2 bases, and 16 bases lay between the germline ends. Per the germline V gene, CDR1 is SEHNR and CDR2 is FQNEAQ (reference sequence). CDR3 in amino acids: CASSRGGTGQETQYF. CDR3 nucleotides: TGTGCCAGCAGTCGCGGGGGCACAGGACAAGAGACCCAGTACTTC.

The rearrangement uses TRBV10-3 and TRBJ2-5; D may be TRBD2 (5 bases). The CDR3 runs 15 residues. V was shortened by 5 bases and J by 0 bases, with 13 bases between the two germline ends. Germline loops: CDR1 ENHRY, CDR2 SYGVKD. The CDR3 DNA reads as TGTGCCATCAGTCGGACGGGGATGGACCAAGAGACCCAGTACTTC. It translates to CAISRTGMDQETQYF.

This sequence joins TRBV7-9 and TRBJ2-7; TRBD1 is a possible D gene (5 bases). CDR1 SEHNR and CDR2 FQNEAQ come from the germline V gene (reference sequence). The CDR3 has 13 residues. The V end lost 5 bases, the J end lost 0 bases, and 8 bases lay between the germline ends. The CDR3 DNA reads as TGTGCCAGCAGCCTACAGGTCTCCTACGAGCAGTACTTC. It is translated as CASSLQVSYEQYF.

The rearrangement joins TRBV25-1 to TRBJ1-2; D is undetermined. The CDR3 is made up of 13 amino acids. Germline V CDR1 and CDR2: MGHDK, SYGVNS. Trimming took off 4 bases at V and 0 bases at J, with 6 bases between the two ends. In nucleotides, the CDR3 is TGTGCCAGCAGTGTTCAGACTAACTATGGCTACACCTTC. The encoded protein is CASSVQTNYGYTF.

This chain connects TRBV28 to TRBJ1-2; weak D call: TRBD1 (6 bases). V was trimmed by 10 bases and J by 1 base, leaving 10 bases between them. CDR1 MDHEN and CDR2 SYDVKM come from the germline V gene. The CDR3 has 12 amino acids. The CDR3 DNA is TGTGCCACCAGGGGATTTAACTATGGCTACACCTTC. Residues: CATRGFNYGYTF.